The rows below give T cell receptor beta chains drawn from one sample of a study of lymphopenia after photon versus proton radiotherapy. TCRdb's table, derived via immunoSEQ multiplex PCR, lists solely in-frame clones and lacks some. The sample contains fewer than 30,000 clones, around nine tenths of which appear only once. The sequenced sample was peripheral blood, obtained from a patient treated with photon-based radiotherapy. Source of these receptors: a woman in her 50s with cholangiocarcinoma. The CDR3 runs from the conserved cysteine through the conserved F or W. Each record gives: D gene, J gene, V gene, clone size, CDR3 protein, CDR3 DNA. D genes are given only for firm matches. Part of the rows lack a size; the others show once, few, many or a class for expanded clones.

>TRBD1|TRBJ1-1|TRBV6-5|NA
CASSYGQDYTEAFF
TGTGCCAGCAGCTACGGACAGGACTACACTGAAGCTTTCTTT
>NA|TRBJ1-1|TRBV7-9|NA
CASSPTPSGGKTEAFF
TGTGCCAGCAGCCCCACGCCCTCGGGGGGAAAAACTGAAGCTTTCTTT
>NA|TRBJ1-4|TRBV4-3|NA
CASSQDRSWRSGREKLFF
TGCGCCAGCAGCCAAGATCGGTCATGGCGCTCCGGTAGGGAAAAACTGTTTTTT
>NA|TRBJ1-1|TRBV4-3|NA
CASSQDARVEGGPFF
TGCGCCAGCAGCCAAGATGCCAGGGTAGAGGGGGGTCCTTTCTTT
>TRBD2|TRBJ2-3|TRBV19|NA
CASSIGASGADTQYF
TGTGCCAGTAGTATAGGTGCTAGCGGGGCAGATACGCAGTATTTT
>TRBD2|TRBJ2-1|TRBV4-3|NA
CASTEEAGNMRNEQFF
TGCGCCAGCACCGAGGAAGCGGGGAACATGAGGAATGAGCAGTTCTTC
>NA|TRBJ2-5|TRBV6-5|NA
CASSWGTRGETQYF
TGTGCCAGCAGTTGGGGCACAAGAGGGGAGACCCAGTACTTC
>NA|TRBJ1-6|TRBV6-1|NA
CASSEIGQYNSPLHF
TGTGCCAGCAGTGAAATAGGACAGTATAATTCACCCCTCCACTTT
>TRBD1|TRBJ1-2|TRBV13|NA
CASSPYTEEGQENYGYTF
TGTGCCAGCAGCCCCTACACCGAAGAGGGACAGGAGAACTATGGCTACACCTTC
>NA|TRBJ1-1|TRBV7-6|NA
CASSLAAETGYSGTEAFF
TGTGCCAGCAGCTTAGCGGCCGAGACAGGTTATTCCGGCACTGAAGCTTTCTTT
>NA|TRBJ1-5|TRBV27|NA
CASGPRDQPQHF
TGTGCCAGCGGCCCTCGCGATCAGCCCCAGCATTTT
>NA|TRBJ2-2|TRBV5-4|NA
CASSSRYSSGAGELFF
TGTGCCAGCAGCTCCCGATACTCCTCAGGGGCCGGGGAGCTGTTTTTT
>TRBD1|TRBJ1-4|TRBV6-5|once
CASSYTTGNEKLFF
TGTGCCAGCAGTTACACGACAGGGAATGAAAAACTGTTTTTT
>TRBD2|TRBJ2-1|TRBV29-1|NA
CSVELAGGRRNEQFF
TGCAGCGTTGAACTAGCGGGGGGGCGGCGTAATGAGCAGTTCTTC
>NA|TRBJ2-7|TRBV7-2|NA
CASSSLREQYF
TGTGCCAGCAGCTCTCTCCGCGAGCAGTACTTC
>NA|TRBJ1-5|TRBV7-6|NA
CASSLGSDQPQHF
TGTGCCAGCAGCTTAGGTTCAGATCAGCCCCAGCATTTT
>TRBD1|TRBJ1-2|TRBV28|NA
CASKNLSFHFSATGVMSYGYTF
TGTGCCAGCAAGAACCTTAGTTTTCATTTCTCAGCCACAGGGGTGATGAGCTATGGCTACACCTTC
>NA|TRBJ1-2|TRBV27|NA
CASSPRWGSYGYTF
TGTGCCAGCAGTCCTCGTTGGGGGTCCTATGGCTACACCTTC
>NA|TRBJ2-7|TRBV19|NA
CASSITAGNEQYF
TGTGCCAGTAGTATAACCGCAGGGAACGAGCAGTACTTC
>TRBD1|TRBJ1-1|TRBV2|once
CATKGARLMNTEAFF
TGTGCCACCAAGGGGGCGAGGCTTATGAACACTGAAGCTTTCTTT
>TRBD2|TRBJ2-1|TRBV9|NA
CASSLSPGGYNEQFF
TGTGCCAGCAGCCTTAGCCCGGGGGGTTACAATGAGCAGTTCTTC
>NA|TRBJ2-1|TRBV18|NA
CASSLQSSYNEQFF
TGTGCCAGCTCTCTCCAGAGCTCCTACAATGAGCAGTTCTTC
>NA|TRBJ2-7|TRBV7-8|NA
CASSLATAKWARQYF
TGTGCCAGCAGCTTAGCGACGGCTAAGTGGGCAAGGCAGTACTTC
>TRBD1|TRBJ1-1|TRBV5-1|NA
CASTGTGGHVEAFF
TGCGCCAGCACGGGGACAGGGGGCCACGTAGAAGCTTTCTTT
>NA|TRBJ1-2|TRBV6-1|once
CASMGSDYGYTF
TGTGCCAGCATGGGCAGCGACTATGGCTACACCTTC
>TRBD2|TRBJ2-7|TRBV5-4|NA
CASSGGTTYEQYF
TGTGCCAGCAGTGGGGGGACTACCTACGAGCAGTACTTC
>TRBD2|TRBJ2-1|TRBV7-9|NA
CASSLRGGGSSEQFF
TGTGCCAGCAGCTTACGGGGGGGTGGCTCAAGTGAGCAGTTCTTC
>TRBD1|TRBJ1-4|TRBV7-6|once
CASRWDREYWTNEKLFF
TGTGCCAGCAGGTGGGACAGGGAATACTGGACTAATGAAAAACTGTTTTTT
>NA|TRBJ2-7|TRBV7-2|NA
CASSLQGDYEQYF
TGTGCCAGCAGCTTACAGGGTGACTACGAGCAGTACTTC
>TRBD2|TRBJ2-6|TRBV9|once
CASSLGASGGSGANVLTF
TGTGCCAGCAGCCTGGGGGCTAGCGGGGGATCTGGGGCCAACGTCCTGACTTTC
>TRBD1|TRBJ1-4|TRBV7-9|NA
CASSRSDREKLFF
TGTGCCAGCAGCAGATCTGACAGGGAGAAACTGTTTTTT
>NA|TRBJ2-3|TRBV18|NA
CASSTTTSTDTQYF
TGTGCCAGCTCAACCACTACTAGCACAGATACGCAGTATTTT
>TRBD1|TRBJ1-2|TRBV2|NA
CASSPRQGGHYGYTF
TGTGCCAGCAGCCCAAGACAGGGGGGACACTATGGCTACACCTTC
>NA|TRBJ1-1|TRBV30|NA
CAWRSRGLGNTEAFF
TGTGCCTGGAGGTCACGGGGGCTGGGGAACACTGAAGCTTTCTTT
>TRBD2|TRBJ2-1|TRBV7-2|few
CASRRAGGADEQFF
TGTGCCAGCAGGCGAGCGGGGGGCGCAGATGAGCAGTTCTTC
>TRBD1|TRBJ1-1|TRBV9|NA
CASSATGAMNTEAFF
TGTGCCAGCAGCGCCACAGGGGCCATGAACACTGAAGCTTTCTTT
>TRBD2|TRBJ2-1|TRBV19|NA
CASFSGGPYNEQFF
TGTGCCAGTTTTAGCGGGGGGCCCTACAATGAGCAGTTCTTC
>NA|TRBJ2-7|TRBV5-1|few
CASSSGFNSKGSYEQYF
TGCGCCAGCAGCTCGGGTTTCAATTCTAAGGGCTCCTACGAGCAGTACTTC
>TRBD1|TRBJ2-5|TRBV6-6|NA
CASSYSRGLGETQYF
TGTGCCAGCAGTTACTCAAGGGGGCTGGGGGAGACCCAGTACTTC
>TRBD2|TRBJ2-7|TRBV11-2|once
CASSGLRREGYEQYF
TGTGCCTCGTCGGGACTCCGGAGGGAGGGCTACGAGCAGTACTTC
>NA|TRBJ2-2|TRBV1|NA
CTSSQDTGPSVAVNTGELFF
TGCACCAGCAGCCAAGACACGGGCCCGAGCGTAGCGGTTAACACCGGGGAGCTGTTTTTT
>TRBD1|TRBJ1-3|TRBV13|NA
CASSLDALQGSSSGNTIYF
TGTGCCAGCAGCTTAGATGCCTTACAGGGGTCGAGCTCTGGAAACACCATATATTTT
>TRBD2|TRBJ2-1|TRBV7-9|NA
CASSLASSGGAREQFF
TGTGCCAGCAGCTTAGCGTCTAGCGGGGGGGCCCGTGAGCAGTTCTTC
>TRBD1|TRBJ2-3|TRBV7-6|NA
CASSLAGGSSTDTQYF
TGTGCCAGCAGCTTGGCAGGGGGATCTAGCACAGATACGCAGTATTTT
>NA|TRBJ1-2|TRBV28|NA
CASSLRGKRGYTF
TGTGCCAGCAGTTTGCGCGGGAAGCGTGGCTACACCTTC
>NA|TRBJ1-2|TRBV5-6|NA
CASSSITTSDYGYTF
TGTGCCAGCAGCTCGATAACGACGAGTGACTATGGCTACACCTTC
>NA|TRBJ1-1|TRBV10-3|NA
CAISDMSGSEAFF
TGTGCCATCAGTGATATGAGTGGTTCTGAAGCTTTCTTT
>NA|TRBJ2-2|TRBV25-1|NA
CASSYTTGELFF
TGTGCCAGCAGTTACACGACCGGGGAGCTGTTTTTT
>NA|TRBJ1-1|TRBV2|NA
CASSSGFDTEAFF
TGTGCCAGCAGTTCAGGGTTCGACACTGAAGCTTTCTTT
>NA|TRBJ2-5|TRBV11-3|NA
CASSLSRGVGTQYF
TGTGCCAGCAGCTTATCAAGGGGTGTTGGGACCCAGTACTTC
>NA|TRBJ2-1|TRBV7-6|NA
CASSPIYNEQFF
TGTGCCAGCAGCCCAATATACAATGAGCAGTTCTTC
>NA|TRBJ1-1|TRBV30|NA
CAWSAEPQGEAFF
TGTGCCTGGAGTGCGGAGCCCCAGGGGGAAGCTTTCTTT
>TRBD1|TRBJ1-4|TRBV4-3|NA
CASSQIDRAGEKLFF
TGCGCCAGCAGCCAAATCGACAGGGCCGGCGAAAAACTGTTTTTT
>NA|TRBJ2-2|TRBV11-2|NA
CASSSLRVGNTGELFF
TGTGCCAGCAGCTCCCTGAGGGTGGGGAACACCGGGGAGCTGTTTTTT
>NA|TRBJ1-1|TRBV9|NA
CASSRGLTEVAFF
TGTGCCAGCAGCCGCGGGTTGACGGAGGTCGCTTTCTTT
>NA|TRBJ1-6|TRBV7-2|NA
CASSLSLSNSPLHF
TGTGCCAGCAGCTTAAGTCTGTCGAATTCACCCCTCCACTTT
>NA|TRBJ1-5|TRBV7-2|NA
CASSLNPLNQPQHF
TGTGCCAGCAGCTTAAATCCCCTGAATCAGCCCCAGCATTTT